Listed below are T cell receptor beta chains from one sample, sequenced in a study of shared clonotypes between healthy human individuals. TCRdb's table, derived via immunoSEQ multiplex PCR, lists solely in-frame clones and lacks some. This table has over 2 million clones, 80% to 95% appearing once. Material: naive CD4+ T cells from PBMCs. The receptors stem from a man aged 18 to 30 in good health. Some clones in this sample may be carry-over from other donors' samples. Both conserved end residues are part of each CDR3.

TRBJ1-2 | TRBV9 | CASSATLGGYGYTF
TRBJ2-5 | TRBV28 | CASSTGTSGSPQETQYF
TRBJ2-7 | TRBV9 | CASSAGTEIPYEQYF
TRBJ1-1 | TRBV29-1 | CSVPGGGNTEAFF
TRBJ2-5 | TRBV28 | CASSSARGWQETQYF
TRBJ2-5 | TRBV5-6 | CASSQGSKETQYF
TRBJ2-1 | TRBV4-2 | CASSQDRGLADVGQFF
TRBJ2-7 | TRBV11-1 | CASSLGRGTAYEQYF
TRBJ2-1 | TRBV2 | CASSAGLAGGRGEQFF
TRBJ2-1 | TRBV30 | CAWSVPGGRNEQFF
TRBJ2-1 | TRBV5-1 | CASSFPGAGQFF
TRBJ1-1 | TRBV18 | CASSPRSQGNTEAFF
TRBJ2-5 | TRBV29-1 | CSVDRLAGGPGRYQETQYF
TRBJ2-3 | TRBV7-3 | CASSFSGGTDTQYF
TRBJ1-2 | TRBV28 | CASSSGQLERGYTF
TRBJ1-1 | TRBV19 | CASSIGRSREAFF
TRBJ2-1 | TRBV5-4 | CASSPWTSANSYNEQFF
TRBJ2-1 | TRBV18 | CASSPRLGSDEQFF
TRBJ1-4 | TRBV5-1 | CASSLAQGTEKLFF
TRBJ2-7 | TRBV21-1 | CASSKGCGQGREPLAYEQYF
- | TRBV4-1 | CASSQDWGLAGGYEQYF
TRBJ2-7 | TRBV6-6 | CASSSRGLAGNEQYF
TRBJ1-4 | TRBV6-6 | CASSTSGQRNEKLFF
TRBJ1-3 | TRBV18 | CASSPQPGQGFGNTIYF
TRBJ1-3 | TRBV5-4 | CASSRLVGSGNTIYF
TRBJ1-1 | TRBV18 | CASSPPLATEAFF
TRBJ1-2 | TRBV27 | CASSLSGGEGGYTF
TRBJ2-4 | TRBV10-3 | CAISGAGALGDIQYF
TRBJ2-7 | TRBV2 | CAGTGGYEQYF
TRBJ2-2 | TRBV6-6 | CASRTSLNTGELFF
TRBJ2-1 | TRBV6-1 | CASSEAGVAYNEQFF
TRBJ2-2 | TRBV5-4 | CASSPGTEGTGELFF
TRBJ2-1 | TRBV29-1 | CSARRLPVSEQFF
TRBJ2-5 | TRBV4-1 | CASSQDARSGRIAETQYF
TRBJ1-5 | TRBV18 | CASSPSGTNSNQPQHF
TRBJ2-7 | TRBV29-1 | CSAGAAYEQYF
TRBJ1-2 | TRBV18 | CASSPEEGRVYGYTF
TRBJ2-1 | TRBV30 | CAFGLADYNEQFF